Listed here are 23 T cell receptor beta chains from one sample, sequenced in a study of shared clonotypes between healthy human individuals. Assay used: immunoSEQ multiplex PCR; TCRdb lists only in-frame clones, some missing. This table has approximately 600,000 clones, around 95% appearing once. In the naive CD8 group, cells lacked CD45RO and were positively selected for CCR7, so terminally differentiated effector memory CD45RA+ cells were left out. What was sequenced was naive CD8+ T cells sorted from blood. Receptors were obtained from a woman younger than 45 in good health.

The gene calls are TRBV6-8 and TRBJ2-7; the match to TRBD1 covers 8 bases. The germline CDR1 and CDR2 sequences are MNHGY and SAAAGT. V lost 5 bases and J lost 4; bases outside the gene matches: 16. The CDR3 is 17 residues long. The CDR3 region has the DNA TGTGCCAGCAGTCACAGAGGCGCCGGGACAGGTGGGTACGAGCAGTACTTC. This codes for CASSHRGAGTGGYEQYF.

This clone was seen a single time. V usage is TRBV2 and J usage is TRBJ2-1; D gene ambiguous. CDR1 SNHLY and CDR2 FYNNEI come from the germline V gene. This CDR3 is 15 amino acids long. The V end lost 4 bases, the J end lost 10 bases, and 20 bases lay between the germline ends. This chain's CDR3 is CASSGPDQSSSEQFF. In DNA, the CDR3 is TGTGCCAGCAGTGGACCGGACCAAAGTTCTTCGGAGCAGTTCTTC.

The chain carries TRBV13 and TRBJ1-2; 7 nucleotides line up with TRBD1. The V segment lost 5 bases and the J segment 6 bases; nucleotides outside the gene matches: 9. Per germline, CDR1 PRHDT and CDR2 FYEKMQ (reference sequence). This CDR3 spans 14 amino acids. As DNA, the CDR3 is TGTGCCAGCAGCGACTCGACAGGGCGCGATGGCTACACCTTC. Amino acids: CASSDSTGRDGYTF.

The sample holds one count of this clone. The rearrangement joins TRBV28 to TRBJ2-7; D is undetermined. This CDR3 is 13 amino acids long. The germline V gene encodes CDR1 MDHEN and CDR2 SYDVKM. Deletions cut 6 bases from V and 3 bases from J, with 12 bases between. CDR3 loop: CASRQRTDYEQYF. For the CDR3, the DNA is TGTGCCAGCAGACAAAGGACGGACTACGAGCAGTACTTC.

This rearrangement joins TRBV4-1 to TRBJ1-5; D gene unclear. Trimming pared 0 bases from V and 2 bases from J, leaving 17 bases between. CDR3 size: 18 residues. From germline, CDR1 is MGHRA and CDR2 YSYEKL. The CDR3 nucleotides are TGCGCCAGCAGCCAAGAAACGCACGAGGGATGGGGCAATCAGCCCCAGCATTTT. This codes for CASSQETHEGWGNQPQHF.

This clone showed up just once. V usage is TRBV28 and J usage is TRBJ2-7; D is possibly TRBD2 (6 bases). CDR1 and CDR2 from the germline V gene are MDHEN and SYDVKM. V was trimmed by 5 bases and J by 0 bases, leaving 17 bases between them. CDR3 length equals 16 residues. CDR3 DNA: TGTGCCAGCAGTCCCCCTGGACTACCGAGCTCCTACGAGCAGTACTTC. Protein: CASSPPGLPSSYEQYF.

The CDR3 sequence: CASALDRGPYEQYF. CDR3 DNA sequence: TGTGCTAGTGCCCTGGACAGGGGGCCTTACGAGCAGTACTTC. This chain links TRBV12-5 with TRBJ2-7, with 11 bases matching TRBD1. The CDR3 length is 14 residues. Germline V CDR1 and CDR2: LGHNT, FRNRAP. V shed 7 bases, J shed 4 bases, and the junction held 6 bases outside the gene matches.

The chain links TRBV10-1 to TRBJ2-7; possibly TRBD2 for D (5 bases). The CDR3 runs 11 residues. CDR1 and CDR2 (germline): WNHNN, SYGVQD (reference sequence). V was shortened by 10 bases and J by 3 bases, with 10 bases between the two germline ends. CDR3 protein: CATPGLYEQYF. CDR3 in DNA: TGCGCCACCCCAGGACTCTACGAGCAGTACTTC.

The CDR3 coding sequence is TGCGCCAGCAGCCCAAGGACTAGCGGGAGGGGGGAGACCCAGTACTTC. This translates into CASSPRTSGRGETQYF. V gene TRBV4-1 combines with J gene TRBJ2-5; 15 nucleotides agree with TRBD2. Trimming took 4 bases from V and 5 from J; bases not matched to a gene: 5. The length of the CDR3 is 16 residues. CDR1 is MGHRA, CDR2 YSYEKL, per germline.

This sequence joins TRBV27 and TRBJ1-5; weak D call: TRBD1 (5 bases). V lost 3 bases, J lost 5 bases, and 8 bases lay in between. The germline V gene encodes CDR1 MNHEY and CDR2 SMNVEV (reference sequence). The length of the CDR3 is 13 residues. The CDR3 nucleotides are TGTGCCAGCAGTTTCAGAGGGGATCAGCCCCAGCATTTT. Its translation is CASSFRGDQPQHF.

The CDR3 loop is CASSYSSRESTDTQYF. The DNA for the CDR3 is TGTGCCAGCAGTTACTCGAGCCGGGAGAGCACAGATACGCAGTATTTT. This rearrangement joins TRBV6-5 to TRBJ2-3; D possibly corresponds to TRBD2 (6 bases). CDR1 is MNHEY and CDR2 is SVGAGI in the germline V gene. The V gene lost 0 bases and the J gene lost 0 bases, with 10 bases spanning the gap. The CDR3 contains 16 residues.

The rearrangement uses TRBV19 and TRBJ1-1; D gene uncertain. Germline CDR1 is LNHDA and CDR2 is SQIVND (reference sequence). Trimming stripped 5 bases from V and 0 bases from J, with 7 bases between. The CDR3 consists of 13 residues. CDR3 DNA: TGTGCCAGTAGTTGGGCGGTGAACACTGAAGCTTTCTTT. Amino acids: CASSWAVNTEAFF.

This clone was seen only once. The gene calls are TRBV9 and TRBJ2-1, with D possibly TRBD1 on 5 matching bases. This CDR3 is 14 amino acids long. Trimming removed 3 bases from V and 8 bases from J, with 15 bases in between. CDR1 SGDLS and CDR2 YYNGEE come from the germline V gene. CDR3 residues: CASSGGVTAYEQFF. The CDR3 coding sequence is TGTGCCAGCAGCGGAGGTGTGACAGCCTATGAGCAGTTCTTC.

The CDR3 is CASSLVGGTTDTQYF. As DNA, the CDR3 is TGTGCCAGCAGCTTAGTTGGCGGCACCACAGATACGCAGTATTTT. The chain couples TRBV7-9 to TRBJ2-3; D is unresolved. V lost 1 base and J lost 2, with 10 bases in between. Per the germline V gene, CDR1 is SEHNR and CDR2 is FQNEAQ (reference sequence). The CDR3 loop spans 15 amino acids.

The V gene is TRBV29-1, the J gene TRBJ1-3; no clear D gene. The V gene lost 7 bases and the J gene lost 3 bases, with 10 bases spanning the gap. CDR1 is SQVTM, CDR2 ANQGSEA, per germline. The CDR3 spans 12 residues. In DNA, the CDR3 is TGCAGCGCGAGGACCGATGGAAACACCATATATTTT. Its translation: CSARTDGNTIYF.

V usage is TRBV28 and J usage is TRBJ1-5; no clear D gene. Trimming took 5 bases from V and 7 from J, leaving 18 bases between them. This CDR3 contains 15 residues. CDR1 is MDHEN and CDR2 is SYDVKM in the germline V gene. The CDR3 region is CASSPSGRRLQPQHF. The CDR3 coding sequence is TGTGCCAGCAGTCCCTCGGGCAGGCGTTTACAGCCCCAGCATTTT.

The J gene is TRBJ1-4, the V gene TRBV27; a weak D match, TRBD1 (5 bases). The V and J ends lost 6 bases and 5 bases respectively, with 10 bases between them. The CDR3 totals 13 residues. Germline V lookup: CDR1 MNHEY, CDR2 SMNVEV (reference sequence). As DNA, the CDR3 is TGTGCCAGCAGGGAAGGGGCCAATGAAAAACTGTTTTTT. This translates into CASREGANEKLFF.

This chain connects TRBV5-4 to TRBJ2-7, with D perhaps TRBD1 (8 bases). Trimming removed 4 bases at V and 1 base at J, with 21 bases between. Germline CDR1 and CDR2: SGHNT and YYREEE (reference sequence). The CDR3 sequence is 17 residues long. In DNA, the CDR3 is TGTGCCAGCAGCATAAAGACAGGGGAGGGGGTTTCCTACGAGCAGTACTTC. This encodes CASSIKTGEGVSYEQYF.

V usage is TRBV6-1 and J usage is TRBJ2-7; TRBD2 agrees at 9 bases. Per germline, CDR1 MNHNS and CDR2 SASEGT. The V segment lost 4 bases and the J segment 3 bases; nucleotides outside the gene matches: 7. CDR3 size: 15 residues. The CDR3 sequence: CASSVRTSANYEQYF. The CDR3 bases are TGTGCCAGCAGTGTCAGGACTAGCGCAAACTACGAGCAGTACTTC.

The chain recombines TRBV5-4 with TRBJ2-7, with 9 bases identical to TRBD2. The trim removed 2 bases at V and 3 bases at J, leaving 12 bases unmatched. The CDR3 consists of 17 residues. CDR1 and CDR2 from the germline V gene are SGHNT and YYREEE (reference sequence). For the CDR3, the DNA is TGTGCCAGCAGCTTTTTCGCGGGAGGGGGTTTTGACTACGAGCAGTACTTC. Protein: CASSFFAGGGFDYEQYF. Full variable domain (remainder filled in from reference TRBV5-4 and TRBJ2-7): ETGVTQSPTHLIKTRGQQVTLRCSSQSGHNTVSWYQQALGQGPQFIFQYYREEENGRGNFPPRFSGLQFPNYSSELNVNALELDDSALYLCASSFFAGGGFDYEQYFGPGTRLTVT.

The chain couples TRBV10-2 to TRBJ2-5; a weak D match, TRBD2 (5 bases). The germline gives CDR1 WSHSY, CDR2 SAAADI. The V end lost 2 bases, the J end lost 4 bases, and 17 bases lay between the germline ends. The length of the CDR3 is 16 residues. The DNA for the CDR3 is TGCGCCAGCAGTGAGCCCTGGGGAGAATCCGCAGAGACCCAGTACTTC. Amino acids: CASSEPWGESAETQYF.

The genes are TRBV21-1 and TRBJ2-7; the table names TRBD2, a call not compared with the DNA. TRBV21-1 is flagged as a pseudogene. The CDR3 has 16 residues. The CDR3 is CASSKSVGEIVYEQYF. The DNA of the CDR3 is TGTGCCAGCAGCAAGTCGGTGGGAGAGATAGTCTACGAGCAGTACTTC.

V and J are TRBV5-1 and TRBJ2-2; D is unclear. CDR3 length: 15 residues. The germline gives CDR1 SGHRS, CDR2 YFSETQ. The germline V and J ends were trimmed by 1 base and 1 base, with 8 bases remaining between them. The CDR3 region is CASSLWEGNTGELFF. The CDR3 bases are TGCGCCAGCAGCTTGTGGGAAGGGAACACCGGGGAGCTGTTTTTT.